A selection of T cell receptor beta chains follows, all from one sample in a study of blood T cell repertoires in COVID-19. Repertoires were generated with immunoSEQ multiplex PCR, while TCRdb's copy carries only in-frame clones and drops some. This repertoire shows about 250,000 clones, around 84% found once; its top ten account for about 1.5%. The sequencing sample was made of peripheral blood. The receptors come from a woman aged 40 to 55 who had recovered from COVID-19. Both conserved end residues are trimmed from each CDR3. The D gene is left open where the match is weak.

j_call v_call d_call cdr3_aa
TRBJ2-2 TRBV18 TRBD1 ASSPPGQAPTGELF
TRBJ1-2 TRBV28 - ASRQTGDGYT
TRBJ2-2 TRBV15 - ATSRERVRTGELF
TRBJ2-1 TRBV15 TRBD2 ATSRDQASGSYNEQF
TRBJ1-5 TRBV28 TRBD1 ASTNRQGSWQPQH
TRBJ2-7 TRBV3-1/TRBV3-2 - ASSQARTASYEQY
TRBJ2-3 TRBV29-1 - SVEGSGWISTDTQY
TRBJ1-3 TRBV6-1 - ASSERGSSGNTIY
TRBJ2-1 TRBV12-3/TRBV12-4 - ASSVSSLEQF
TRBJ2-1 TRBV27 - ASRLHEDSNEQF
TRBJ2-2 TRBV5-1 TRBD1 ASRPGTEGTGELF
TRBJ1-1 TRBV18 TRBD1 ASSPFGLSGGMNTEAF
TRBJ1-5 TRBV18 - ASRQGSNQPQH
TRBJ2-7 TRBV2 - ASSAVRDYEQY
TRBJ1-4 TRBV28 - ASSDPVAAEREKLF
TRBJ1-5 TRBV7-9 TRBD1 ASSLGDRGYQPQH
TRBJ2-1 TRBV4-1 TRBD2 ASRGGGLYNEQF
TRBJ2-1 TRBV6-5 - ASSYTSGQDNEQF
TRBJ2-7 TRBV3-1/TRBV3-2 TRBD1 ASSFPGTGKNEQY
TRBJ2-7 TRBV20-1 - SAQNYEQY
TRBJ1-5 TRBV6-8 TRBD1 ASRGQRYNQPQH
TRBJ2-1 TRBV7-3 TRBD2 ASSLSLAGNNEQF
TRBJ2-1 TRBV28 - ASTLALRADNEQF